Following are 17 T cell receptor beta chains from one sample sequenced in a study of type 1 regulatory T cells. TCRdb re-called the reads with MiXCR, one entry per CDR3 protein. Altogether about 60,000 distinct CDR3 sequences are present, 60% to 80% being singletons, with the ten largest covering less than 2%. No antigen is known for these receptors. Sequencing was performed on cultured non-Tr1 T cells, either the whole culture or a sorted T cell fraction (not recorded which). Receptors were obtained from a human donor in good health.

This clonotype was recorded a few times. The chain uses TRBV7-9 and TRBJ1-2; no reliable D call. Germline lookup yields CDR1 SEHNR and CDR2 FQNEAQ (reference sequence). V was clipped by 3 bases and J by 3 bases, with 11 bases between them. This CDR3 comprises 14 residues. The CDR3 bases are TGTGCCAGCAGCTTTTCCGACGGCTACTATGGCTACACCTTC. It translates to CASSFSDGYYGYTF.

This chain links TRBV7-6 with TRBJ2-3; the D gene is possibly TRBD1 (7 bases). Germline V lookup: CDR1 SGHVS, CDR2 FNYEAQ. Trimming removed 2 bases from V and 3 bases from J, with 15 bases in between. The length of the CDR3 is 16 residues. The CDR3 protein is CASSLSAGGSTDTQYF. DNA for the CDR3: TGTGCCAGCAGCTTATCCGCAGGGGGGAGTACAGATACGCAGTATTTT.

The rearrangement joins TRBV12-5 to TRBJ1-2; no clear D. V was shortened by 8 bases and J by 0 bases, with 7 bases between the two germline ends. The CDR3 is 12 amino acids. The germline gives CDR1 LGHNT, CDR2 FRNRAP. The CDR3 sequence: CASSASNYGYTF. CDR3 sequence (DNA): TGTGCTAGTTCGGCCTCTAACTATGGCTACACCTTC.

The V gene is TRBV7-2, the J gene TRBJ2-7; TRBD1 is a possible D gene (6 bases). V gave up 4 bases and J gave up 2 bases, with 12 bases separating them. The CDR3 has 14 amino acids. Germline CDR1 reads SGHTA; CDR2 reads FQGNSA. CDR3 in DNA: TGTGCCAGCAGCTCACCGGGACACACCTACGAGCAGTACTTC. Protein product: CASSSPGHTYEQYF.

This clonotype is a singleton in its sample. The chain carries TRBV15 and TRBJ2-2; a weak D match, TRBD1 (6 bases). Deletions cut 2 bases from V and 6 bases from J, with 16 bases between. This CDR3 has 16 residues. CDR1 LNHNV and CDR2 YYDKDF come from the germline V gene (reference sequence). The CDR3 DNA sequence: TGTGCCACCAGCAGATCCAAGACAGGTCTAGCCGGGGAGCTGTTTTTT. Translating it yields CATSRSKTGLAGELFF.

The chain couples TRBV4-3 to TRBJ2-1; D uncertain. Germline V gives CDR1 LGHNA, CDR2 YSLEER. The germline V and J ends were trimmed by 0 bases and 5 bases, with 20 bases remaining between them. The CDR3 sequence is 18 residues long. The CDR3 spells CASSQDLPNKGRDNEQFF. CDR3 nucleotides: TGCGCCAGCAGCCAAGATTTACCCAATAAGGGTCGAGACAATGAGCAGTTCTTC.

The genes are TRBV20-1 and TRBJ2-1; D is perhaps TRBD2 (5 bases). V was shortened by 3 bases and J by 4 bases, with 13 bases between the two germline ends. The CDR3 contains 14 residues. Germline V lookup: CDR1 DFQATT, CDR2 SNEGSKA (reference sequence). CDR3: CSASILAVYNEQFF. As DNA, the CDR3 is TGCAGTGCTAGTATCCTAGCCGTTTACAATGAGCAGTTCTTC.

The chain recombines TRBV18 with TRBJ2-7, with 10 nucleotides matching TRBD1. The CDR3 spans 16 residues. Trimming removed 2 bases from V and 2 bases from J; junction bases left unmatched: 6. The V gene's germline CDR1 is KGHSH and CDR2 LQKENI. CDR3 bases: TGTGCCAGCTCACCATCGTCCGGGACAGGGGCCTACGAGCAGTACTTC. Translating it yields CASSPSSGTGAYEQYF.

There are a few counts of this clonotype. V gene TRBV11-2 combines with J gene TRBJ2-2; D may be TRBD1 or TRBD2 (7 bases each). Germline assignment: CDR1 SGHAT and CDR2 FQNNGV. CDR3 length: 14 residues. Between the trimmed V and J ends, which lost 4 bases and 6 bases, there was a span of 12 bases. The CDR3 region is CASSYSGGAGELFF. For the CDR3, the DNA is TGTGCCAGCAGCTACTCAGGGGGGGCCGGGGAGCTGTTTTTT.

The CDR3: CSARAGGNIQYF. CDR3 coding DNA: TGCAGTGCTAGGGCGGGAGGAAACATTCAGTACTTC. The chain joins TRBV20-1 to TRBJ2-4; 8 bases match TRBD2. Germline V gene lookup returns CDR1 DFQATT and CDR2 SNEGSKA (reference sequence). V was pared by 3 bases and J by 6 bases, with 1 base of the junction left unmatched. The CDR3 is 12 residues long.

This clonotype was recorded a few times. The V and J genes are TRBV29-1 and TRBJ2-3; TRBD2 matches 10 bases. The CDR3 is 17 amino acids. With V trimmed by 4 bases and J by 7 bases, 17 bases remained unmatched. The germline V gene has CDR1 SQVTM and CDR2 ANQGSEA. CDR3 sequence reads: CSVVLGKASGSQNTQYF. The DNA for the CDR3 is TGCAGCGTTGTACTCGGGAAGGCTAGCGGGAGTCAAAATACGCAGTATTTT.

This clonotype was recorded only once. V gene TRBV6-1 combines with J gene TRBJ1-1; the D gene is possibly TRBD1 (5 bases). Trimming shortened V by 3 bases and J by 0 bases, and 8 bases separated the two germline ends. The CDR3 is 14 amino acids. Germline CDR1 reads MNHNS; CDR2 reads SASEGT. CDR3 nucleotides: TGTGCCAGCAGTGAGCCAGGGATGAACACTGAAGCTTTCTTT. Residues: CASSEPGMNTEAFF.

The sample holds one count of this clonotype. The chain uses TRBV19 and TRBJ2-1, with 13 nucleotides matching TRBD2. V shed 8 bases, J shed 9 bases, and the junction held 10 bases outside the gene matches. The CDR3 has 15 residues. The germline gives CDR1 LNHDA, CDR2 SQIVND (reference sequence). The CDR3: CASGPLAGGQGEQFF. The CDR3 region has the DNA TGTGCCAGTGGGCCACTAGCGGGAGGGCAGGGTGAGCAGTTCTTC.

V and J are TRBV27 and TRBJ2-6; D perhaps matches TRBD2 (5 bases). Trimming left V 8 bases short and J 4 bases short, with 12 bases between. Germline V gene sequence: CDR1 MNHEY, CDR2 SMNVEV (reference sequence). There are 14 residues in the CDR3. CDR3 protein: CASAGRAGANVLTF. The CDR3 bases are TGTGCCAGCGCGGGTAGGGCCGGGGCCAACGTCCTGACTTTC.

The CDR3 DNA reads TGTGCCAGCAGCCCGGGGGACGAGCAGTACTTC. Protein product: CASSPGDEQYF. The V and J genes are TRBV11-2 and TRBJ2-7, with a possible D match to TRBD2 (6 bases). Germline V gene lookup returns CDR1 SGHAT and CDR2 FQNNGV. The CDR3 extends over 11 amino acids. V lost 5 bases to trimming and J lost 5 bases, with 7 bases between them.

V gene TRBV6-1 combines with J gene TRBJ1-4; 8 bases fit TRBD1. V lost 3 bases and J lost 10; bases outside the gene matches: 7. This CDR3 is 14 amino acids long. CDR1 MNHNS and CDR2 SASEGT come from the germline V gene. Here the CDR3 DNA reads TGTGCCAGCAGTGATCAGGGGGCGCCTATAAAACTGTTTTTT. The encoded protein is CASSDQGAPIKLFF.

This clonotype was counted between two and nine times. The genes are TRBV2 and TRBJ2-3, with no clear D. Trimming removed 6 bases at V and 2 bases at J, with 3 bases between. CDR1 and CDR2 (germline): SNHLY, FYNNEI. CDR3 length equals 11 residues. CDR3 residues: CASSVTDTQYF. CDR3 nucleotides: TGTGCCAGCAGCGTCACAGATACGCAGTATTTT.